Only one count was recorded for the clone carrying this TCR beta chain. This sample was included in a study of blood T cell repertoires in COVID-19. The germline V gene has CDR1 ENHRY and CDR2 SYGVKD. V trimming: 4 bases; J trimming: 3 bases; junction bases outside the gene matches: 7. The CDR3 is made up of 16 amino acids. Data came from immunoSEQ multiplex PCR; TCRdb stores just in-frame clones and leaves some out. Among about 200,000 clones listed, 86% were seen once. Sequencing was performed on peripheral blood. The chain couples TRBV10-3 to TRBJ2-3; TRBD2 aligns across 10 bases. The clonotype was recovered from a young man who had recovered from COVID-19. This CDR3 is CAISARSGGATDTQYF. The CDR3 nucleotides are TGTGCCATCAGTGCCAGAAGCGGGGGGGCAACAGATACGCAGTATTTT.